This passage covers 8 T cell receptor beta chains from one sample sequenced in a study of OX40 agonist ivuxolimab in advanced cancers. Here immunoSEQ multiplex PCR was the method, and the copy in TCRdb shows in-frame clones only, minus some. The repertoire holds approximately 23,000 clones, with about 88% as singletons. The sequencing here drew on CD4+ or CD8+ T cells sorted from blood, taken in a trial of the OX40 agonist ivuxolimab. The receptors derive from an adult with an advanced solid tumor such as melanoma, head and neck, liver or kidney cancer.

V gene TRBV6-5 combines with J gene TRBJ1-1, with 8 nucleotides matching TRBD1. Germline V gene sequence: CDR1 MNHEY, CDR2 SVGAGI. The CDR3 sequence is 12 residues long. The ends lost 5 bases at V and 11 bases at J; junction bases unmatched: 7. CDR3 protein: CASSPTGVAAFF. CDR3 DNA: TGTGCCAGCAGTCCGACAGGGGTCGCGGCTTTCTTT.

The chain's CDR3 is CASSLSSGSFGNEQFF. The CDR3 coding sequence is TGTGCCAGCAGTTTATCTAGCGGGAGTTTTGGCAATGAGCAGTTCTTC. The V call is TRBV27, the J call TRBJ2-1, with 9 bases fitting TRBD2. V shed 0 bases, J shed 6 bases, and the junction held 6 bases outside the gene matches. This CDR3 comprises 16 residues. CDR1 and CDR2 (germline): MNHEY, SMNVEV (reference sequence).

Sample share makes this clone medium-sized (0.01 to 0.1%). This chain connects TRBV2 to TRBJ1-1, with no clear D. Germline CDR1 is SNHLY and CDR2 is FYNNEI. The V end lost 1 base, the J end lost 4 bases, and 4 bases lay between the germline ends. There are 12 residues in the CDR3. The CDR3 region has the DNA TGTGCCAGCAGTGAAGGGGGCACTGAAGCTTTCTTT. As protein: CASSEGGTEAFF. The full variable domain, completed using reference TRBV2 and TRBJ1-1, is EPEVTQTPSHQVTQMGQEVILRCVPISNHLYFYWYRQILGQKVEFLVSFYNNEISEKSEIFDDQFSVERPDGSNFTLKIRSTKLEDSAMYFCASSEGGTEAFFGQGTRLTVV.

This chain connects TRBV9 to TRBJ2-7; D perhaps matches TRBD1 (5 bases). The germline V and J ends were trimmed by 0 bases and 0 bases, with 7 bases remaining between them. The CDR3 is 14 residues long. Germline CDR1 and CDR2: SGDLS and YYNGEE. The CDR3 sequence: CASSVGGSSYEQYF. The CDR3 coding sequence is TGTGCCAGCAGCGTAGGGGGCAGCTCCTACGAGCAGTACTTC.

This sequence joins TRBV28 and TRBJ1-1; 7 bases match TRBD1. This CDR3 contains 15 residues. The germline V gene has CDR1 MDHEN and CDR2 SYDVKM. Unmatched junction bases numbered 8, after V lost 5 bases and J lost 2 bases. The CDR3 coding sequence is TGTGCCAGCAGTGATGGGACAGAGATAAACACTGAAGCTTTCTTT. This gives the protein CASSDGTEINTEAFF.

The chain links TRBV7-2 to TRBJ1-6; D not certain. The CDR3 is 17 amino acids. Trimming stripped 6 bases from V and 8 bases from J, with 23 bases between. Germline CDR1 and CDR2: SGHTA and FQGNSA. The CDR3 DNA follows: TGTGCCAGCAGGCCCGAGGAGGGTGTGGGCCTAGATTCACCCCTCCACTTT. This gives the protein CASRPEEGVGLDSPLHF.

Notes on this clone: This may be a read error: a much more frequent sequence differs by one nucleotide. This sequence joins TRBV14 and TRBJ2-1; D gene ambiguous. The CDR3 consists of 14 residues. Germline V lookup: CDR1 SGHDN, CDR2 FVKESK. CDR3 nucleotides: TGTGCCAGCAGCCACCCCGGGTCCTACAATAAGCAGTTCTTC. The encoded protein is CASSHPGSYNKQFF. Together with reference TRBV14 and TRBJ2-1, the CDR3 gives the full variable domain: EAGVTQFPSHSVIEKGQTVTLRCDPISGHDNLYWYRRVMGKEIKFLLHFVKESKQDESGMPNNRFLAERTGGTYSTLKVQPAELEDSGVYFCASSHPGSYNKQFFGPGTRLTVL.

This clone was seen only a few times. CDR3 DNA: TGTGCCAGCACCCTGGGAACTGAAGCTTTCTTT. Protein: CASTLGTEAFF. This chain links TRBV7-9 with TRBJ1-1; D gene uncertain. The CDR3 consists of 11 residues. V lost 7 bases to trimming and J lost 5 bases, with 8 bases between them. CDR1 SEHNR and CDR2 FQNEAQ come from the germline V gene (reference sequence).